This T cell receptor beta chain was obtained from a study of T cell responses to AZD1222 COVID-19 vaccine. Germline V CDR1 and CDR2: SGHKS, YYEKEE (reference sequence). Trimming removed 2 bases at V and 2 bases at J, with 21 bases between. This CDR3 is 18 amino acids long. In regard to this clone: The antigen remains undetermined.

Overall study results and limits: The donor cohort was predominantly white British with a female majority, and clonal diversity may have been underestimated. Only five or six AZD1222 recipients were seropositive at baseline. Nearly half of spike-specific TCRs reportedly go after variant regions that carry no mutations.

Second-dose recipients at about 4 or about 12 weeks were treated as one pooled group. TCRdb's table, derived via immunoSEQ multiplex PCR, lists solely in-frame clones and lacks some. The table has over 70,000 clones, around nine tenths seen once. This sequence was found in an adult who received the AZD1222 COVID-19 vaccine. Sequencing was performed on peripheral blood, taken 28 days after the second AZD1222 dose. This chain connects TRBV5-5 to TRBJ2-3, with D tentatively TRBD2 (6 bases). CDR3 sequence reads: CASSFSRGSGTITDTQYF. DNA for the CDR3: TGTGCCAGCAGCTTTTCCCGGGGTAGCGGAACAATCACAGATACGCAGTATTTT. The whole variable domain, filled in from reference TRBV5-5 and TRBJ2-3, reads DAGVTQSPTHLIKTRGQQVTLRCSPISGHKSVSWYQQVLGQGPQFIFQYYEKEERGRGNFPDRFSARQFPNYSSELNVNALLLGDSALYLCASSFSRGSGTITDTQYFGPGTRLTVL.